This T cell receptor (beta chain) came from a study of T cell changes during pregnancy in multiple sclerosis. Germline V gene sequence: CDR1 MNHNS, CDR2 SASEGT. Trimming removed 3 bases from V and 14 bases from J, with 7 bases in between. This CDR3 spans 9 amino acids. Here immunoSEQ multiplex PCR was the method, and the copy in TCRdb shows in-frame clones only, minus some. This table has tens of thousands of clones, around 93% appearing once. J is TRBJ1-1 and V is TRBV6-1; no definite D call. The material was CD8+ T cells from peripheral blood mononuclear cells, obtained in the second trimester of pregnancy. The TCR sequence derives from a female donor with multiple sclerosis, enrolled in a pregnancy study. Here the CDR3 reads CASSDSAFF. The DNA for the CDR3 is TGTGCCAGCAGTGATAGTGCCTTCTTT.